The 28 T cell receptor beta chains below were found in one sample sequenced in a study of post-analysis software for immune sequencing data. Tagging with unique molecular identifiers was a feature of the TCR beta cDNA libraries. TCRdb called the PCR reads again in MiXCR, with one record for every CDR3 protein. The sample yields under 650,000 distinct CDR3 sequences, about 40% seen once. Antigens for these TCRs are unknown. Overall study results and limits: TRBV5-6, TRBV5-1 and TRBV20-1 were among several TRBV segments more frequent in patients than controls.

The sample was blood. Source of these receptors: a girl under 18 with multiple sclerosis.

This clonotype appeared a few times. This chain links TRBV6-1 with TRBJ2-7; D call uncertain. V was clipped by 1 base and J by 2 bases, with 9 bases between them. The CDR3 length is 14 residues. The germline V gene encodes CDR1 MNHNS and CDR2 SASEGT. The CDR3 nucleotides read TGTGCCAGCAGTGAAGAAAGGGCTGCCTACGAGCAGTACTTC. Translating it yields CASSEERAAYEQYF.

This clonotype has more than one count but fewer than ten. Here the CDR3 reads CASSLDQDRGEHHGYTF. CDR3 DNA: TGTGCCAGCAGCTTAGACCAGGACAGGGGAGAGCATCATGGCTACACCTTC. The V and J genes are TRBV13 and TRBJ1-2; 9 bases are a match to TRBD1. The CDR3 has 17 residues. The V segment lost 1 base and the J segment 6 bases; nucleotides outside the gene matches: 12. Germline V gives CDR1 PRHDT, CDR2 FYEKMQ (reference sequence). Full variable domain (rest looked up from reference TRBV13 and TRBJ1-2): AAGVIQSPRHLIKEKRETATLKCYPIPRHDTVYWYQQGPGQDPQFLISFYEKMQSDKGSIPDRFSAQQFSDYHSELNMSSLELGDSALYFCASSLDQDRGEHHGYTFGSGTRLTVV.

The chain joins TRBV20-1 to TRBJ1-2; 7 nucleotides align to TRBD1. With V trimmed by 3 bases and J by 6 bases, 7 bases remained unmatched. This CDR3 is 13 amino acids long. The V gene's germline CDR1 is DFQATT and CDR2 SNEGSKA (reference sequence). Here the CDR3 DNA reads TGCAGTGCTAGCCCGACAGGGTATGATGGCTACACCTTC. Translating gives CSASPTGYDGYTF.

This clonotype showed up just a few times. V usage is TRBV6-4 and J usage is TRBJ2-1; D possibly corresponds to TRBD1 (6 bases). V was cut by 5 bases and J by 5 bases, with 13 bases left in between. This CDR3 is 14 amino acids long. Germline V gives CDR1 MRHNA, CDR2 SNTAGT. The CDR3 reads CASSRDTSDNEQFF. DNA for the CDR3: TGTGCCAGCAGTCGGGACACATCGGACAATGAGCAGTTCTTC.

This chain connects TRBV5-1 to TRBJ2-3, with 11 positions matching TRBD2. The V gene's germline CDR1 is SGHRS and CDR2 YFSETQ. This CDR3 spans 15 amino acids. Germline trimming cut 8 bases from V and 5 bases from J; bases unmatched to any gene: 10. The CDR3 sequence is CASSELAGVGDTQYF. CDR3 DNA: TGCGCCAGTAGCGAACTAGCGGGAGTGGGAGATACGCAGTATTTT.

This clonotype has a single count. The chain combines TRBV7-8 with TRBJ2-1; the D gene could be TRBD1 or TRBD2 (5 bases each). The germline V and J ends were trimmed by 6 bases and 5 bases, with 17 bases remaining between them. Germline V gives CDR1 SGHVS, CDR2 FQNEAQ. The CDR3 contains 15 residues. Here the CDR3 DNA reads TGTGCCAGCAGGACCGGGGCCTTCGACGACAATGAGCAGTTCTTC. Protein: CASRTGAFDDNEQFF.

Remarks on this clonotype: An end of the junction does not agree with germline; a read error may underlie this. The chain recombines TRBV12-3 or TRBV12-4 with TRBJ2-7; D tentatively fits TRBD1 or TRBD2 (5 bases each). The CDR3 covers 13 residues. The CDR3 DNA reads TGCGCCAGCCGTTTGGGGGATCCCTGCGAGCAGTACTTC. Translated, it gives CASRLGDPCEQYF.

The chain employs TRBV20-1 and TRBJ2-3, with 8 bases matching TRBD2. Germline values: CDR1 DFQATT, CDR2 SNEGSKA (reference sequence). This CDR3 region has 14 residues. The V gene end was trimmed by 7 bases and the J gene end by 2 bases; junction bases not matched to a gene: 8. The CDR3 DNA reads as TGCAGTGTTGCAGCGGGGGATCTCACAGATACGCAGTATTTT. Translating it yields CSVAAGDLTDTQYF.

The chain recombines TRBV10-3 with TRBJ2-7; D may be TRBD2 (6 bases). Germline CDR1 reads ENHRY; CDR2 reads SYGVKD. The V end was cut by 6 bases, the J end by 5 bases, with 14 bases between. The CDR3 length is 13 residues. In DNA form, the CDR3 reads TGTGCCATCAGGGGACTGGGGCGCGACGAGCAGTACTTC. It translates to CAIRGLGRDEQYF.

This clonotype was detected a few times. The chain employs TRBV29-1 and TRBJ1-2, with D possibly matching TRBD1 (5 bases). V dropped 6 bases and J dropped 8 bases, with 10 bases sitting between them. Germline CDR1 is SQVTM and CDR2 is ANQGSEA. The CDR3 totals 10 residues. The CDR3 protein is CSVLREGYTF. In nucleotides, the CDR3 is TGCAGCGTACTCAGGGAAGGCTACACCTTC.

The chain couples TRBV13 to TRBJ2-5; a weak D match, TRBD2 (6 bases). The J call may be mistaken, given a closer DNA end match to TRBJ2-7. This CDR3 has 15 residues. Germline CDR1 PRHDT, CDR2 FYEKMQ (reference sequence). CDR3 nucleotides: TGTGCCAGCAGCTCCCGAGATGTGGGGGGCTACGAGCAGTACTTC. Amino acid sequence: CASSSRDVGGYEQYF.

The CDR3 sequence is CASSTIGGLVNEQFF. The CDR3 bases are TGTGCCAGCAGTACTATTGGGGGGCTGGTTAATGAGCAGTTCTTC. The chain combines TRBV7-2 with TRBJ2-1; TRBD1 or TRBD2 may be the D gene (6 bases each). Germline V CDR1 and CDR2: SGHTA, FQGNSA. This CDR3 region has 15 residues. Trimming shortened V by 6 bases and J by 7 bases, and 19 bases separated the two germline ends.

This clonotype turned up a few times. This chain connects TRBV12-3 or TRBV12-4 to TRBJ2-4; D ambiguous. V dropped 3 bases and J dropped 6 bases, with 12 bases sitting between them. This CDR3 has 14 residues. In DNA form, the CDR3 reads TGTGCCAGCAGTTTTCGGGCATCGGGAAACATTCAGTACTTC. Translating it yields CASSFRASGNIQYF.

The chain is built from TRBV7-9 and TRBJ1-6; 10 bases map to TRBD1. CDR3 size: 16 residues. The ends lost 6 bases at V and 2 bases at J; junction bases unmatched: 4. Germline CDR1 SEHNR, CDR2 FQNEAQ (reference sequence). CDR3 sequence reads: CASSRTGGTYNSPLHF. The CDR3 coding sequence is TGTGCCAGCAGTAGGACAGGGGGGACCTATAATTCACCCCTCCACTTT.

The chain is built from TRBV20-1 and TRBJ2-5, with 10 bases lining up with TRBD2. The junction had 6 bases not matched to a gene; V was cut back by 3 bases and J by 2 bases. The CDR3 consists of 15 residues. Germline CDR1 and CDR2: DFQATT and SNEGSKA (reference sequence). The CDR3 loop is CSASVAAGGQETQYF. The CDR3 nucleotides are TGCAGTGCTAGCGTCGCAGCGGGAGGGCAAGAGACCCAGTACTTC.

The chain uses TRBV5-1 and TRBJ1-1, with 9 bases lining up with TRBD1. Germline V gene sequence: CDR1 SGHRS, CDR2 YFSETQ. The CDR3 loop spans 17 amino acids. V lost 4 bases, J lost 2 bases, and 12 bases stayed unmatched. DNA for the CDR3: TGCGCCAGCAGCGCGCTGGGACAGGGTTTAGGAAACACTGAAGCTTTCTTT. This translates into CASSALGQGLGNTEAFF.

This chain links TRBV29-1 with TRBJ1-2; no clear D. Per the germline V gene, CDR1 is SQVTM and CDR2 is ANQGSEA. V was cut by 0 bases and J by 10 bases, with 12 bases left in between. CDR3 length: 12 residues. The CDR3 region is CSVEEAKSDYTF. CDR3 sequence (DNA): TGCAGCGTTGAAGAGGCGAAAAGCGACTACACCTTC.

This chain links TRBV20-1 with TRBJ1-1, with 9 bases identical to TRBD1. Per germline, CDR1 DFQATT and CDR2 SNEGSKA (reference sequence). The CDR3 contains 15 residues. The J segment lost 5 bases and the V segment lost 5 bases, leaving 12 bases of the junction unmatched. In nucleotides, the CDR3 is TGCAGTGCTCTTCCTAGTGACAGGGGGGGGACTGAAGCTTTCTTT. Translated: CSALPSDRGGTEAFF.

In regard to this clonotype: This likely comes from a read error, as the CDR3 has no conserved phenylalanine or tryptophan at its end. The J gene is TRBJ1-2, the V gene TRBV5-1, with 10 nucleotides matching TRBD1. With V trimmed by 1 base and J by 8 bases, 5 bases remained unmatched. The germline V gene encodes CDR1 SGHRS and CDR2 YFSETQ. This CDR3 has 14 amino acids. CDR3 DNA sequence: TGCGCCAGCAGCTTGTCGGGGACAGGGGAAGGCTACACCTCC. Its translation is CASSLSGTGEGYTS.

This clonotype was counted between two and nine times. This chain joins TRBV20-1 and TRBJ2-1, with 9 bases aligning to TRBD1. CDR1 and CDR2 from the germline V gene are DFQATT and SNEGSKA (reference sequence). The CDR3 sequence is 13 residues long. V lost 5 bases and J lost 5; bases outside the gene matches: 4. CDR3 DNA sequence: TGCAGTGCTCGGGGGGACAGGGACAATGAGCAGTTCTTC. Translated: CSARGDRDNEQFF.

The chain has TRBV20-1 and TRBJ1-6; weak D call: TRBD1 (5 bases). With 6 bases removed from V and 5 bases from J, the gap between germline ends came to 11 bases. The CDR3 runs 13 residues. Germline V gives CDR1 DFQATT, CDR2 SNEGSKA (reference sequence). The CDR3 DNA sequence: TGCAGTGCCGAGGCGGGGGATAATTCACCCCTCCACTTT. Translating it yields CSAEAGDNSPLHF.

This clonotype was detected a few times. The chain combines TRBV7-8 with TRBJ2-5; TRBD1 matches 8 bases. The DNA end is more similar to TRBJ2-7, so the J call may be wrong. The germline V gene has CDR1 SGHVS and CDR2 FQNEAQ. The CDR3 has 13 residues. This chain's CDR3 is CASRGRGRYEQYF. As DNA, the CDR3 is TGTGCCAGCAGGGGCAGGGGGCGATACGAGCAGTACTTC.

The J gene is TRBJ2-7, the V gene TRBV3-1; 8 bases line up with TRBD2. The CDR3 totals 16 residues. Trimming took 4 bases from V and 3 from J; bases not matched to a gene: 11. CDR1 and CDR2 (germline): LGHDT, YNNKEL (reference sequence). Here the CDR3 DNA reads TGTGCCAGCAGCCCCACCTCCGGGACTAGATTCTACGAGCAGTACTTC. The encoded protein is CASSPTSGTRFYEQYF.

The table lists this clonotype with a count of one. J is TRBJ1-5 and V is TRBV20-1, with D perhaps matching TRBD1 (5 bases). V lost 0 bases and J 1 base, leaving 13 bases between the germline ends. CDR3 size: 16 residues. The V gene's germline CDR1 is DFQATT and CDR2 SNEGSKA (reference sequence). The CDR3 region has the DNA TGCAGTGCTAGAGAGGGGGGGGTTCTGAGCAATCAGCCCCAGCATTTT. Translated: CSAREGGVLSNQPQHF.

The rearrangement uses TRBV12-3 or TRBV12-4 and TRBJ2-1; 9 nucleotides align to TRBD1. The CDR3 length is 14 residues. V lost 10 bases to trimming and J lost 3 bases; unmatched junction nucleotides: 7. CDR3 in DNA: TGTGCCACTACGGGACAGGGAAACTACAATGAGCAGTTCTTC. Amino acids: CATTGQGNYNEQFF.

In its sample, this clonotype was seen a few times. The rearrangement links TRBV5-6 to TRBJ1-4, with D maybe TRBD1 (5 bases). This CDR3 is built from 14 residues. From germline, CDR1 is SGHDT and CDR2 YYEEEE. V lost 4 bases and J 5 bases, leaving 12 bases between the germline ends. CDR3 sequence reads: CASSLGTINEKLFF. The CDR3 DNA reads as TGTGCCAGCAGCCTAGGGACCATAAATGAAAAACTGTTTTTT.

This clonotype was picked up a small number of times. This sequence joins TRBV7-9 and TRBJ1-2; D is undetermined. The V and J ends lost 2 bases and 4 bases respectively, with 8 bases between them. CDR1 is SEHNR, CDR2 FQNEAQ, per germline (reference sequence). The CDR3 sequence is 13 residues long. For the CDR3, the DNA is TGTGCCAGCAGCTTACCCGGGCTCTATGGCTACACCTTC. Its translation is CASSLPGLYGYTF.

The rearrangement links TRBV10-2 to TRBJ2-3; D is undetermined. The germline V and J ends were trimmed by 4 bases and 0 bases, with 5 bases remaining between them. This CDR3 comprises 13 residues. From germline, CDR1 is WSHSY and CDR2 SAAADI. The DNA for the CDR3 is TGCGCCAGCAGTGTGACTAGCACAGATACGCAGTATTTT. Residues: CASSVTSTDTQYF.